This T cell receptor beta chain is from a study of cytomegalovirus exposure and HLA in healthy donors. About this clone: Antigen unknown.

Germline CDR1 is SGHRS and CDR2 is YFSETQ. The CDR3 is 15 amino acids. J gave up 5 bases and V 4 bases, and 9 bases lay outside the gene matches. Profiling relied on immunoSEQ multiplex PCR, and the TCRdb table lists in-frame clones only, not all of them. The data hold 200,000 or so clones, with roughly 80% observed a single time. Study-wide results and limits: Altogether, around 160 TCR beta chains were recorded as cytomegalovirus-associated. Most observed TCR sequences were rare, whereas some public TCRs were detected in many donors.

The chain combines TRBV5-1 with TRBJ2-5; 9 nucleotides align to TRBD1. This sequence originates from a man younger than 30 in good health and CMV-seropositive. Material: PBMCs. The CDR3 DNA reads as TGCGCCAGCAGCCCTACCACAGGGGGCCAGGAGACCCAGTACTTC. Protein sequence: CASSPTTGGQETQYF.